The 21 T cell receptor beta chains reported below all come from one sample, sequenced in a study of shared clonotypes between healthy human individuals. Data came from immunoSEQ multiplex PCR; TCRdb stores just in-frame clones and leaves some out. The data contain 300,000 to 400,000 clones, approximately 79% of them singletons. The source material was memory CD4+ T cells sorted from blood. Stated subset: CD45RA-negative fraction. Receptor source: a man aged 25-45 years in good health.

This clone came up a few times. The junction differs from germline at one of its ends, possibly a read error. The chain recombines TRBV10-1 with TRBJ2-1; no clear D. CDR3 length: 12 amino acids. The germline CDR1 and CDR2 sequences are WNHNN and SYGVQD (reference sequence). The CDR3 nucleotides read TGCGCCAGCGGTGACCCTTTCAATGAGCAGTTCTTC. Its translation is CASGDPFNEQFF.

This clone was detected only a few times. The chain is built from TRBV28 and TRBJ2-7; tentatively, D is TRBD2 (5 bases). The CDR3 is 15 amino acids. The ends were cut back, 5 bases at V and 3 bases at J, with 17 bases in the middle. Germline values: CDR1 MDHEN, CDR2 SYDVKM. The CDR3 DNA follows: TGTGCCAGCAGTGGCAGGACTCGGACCCTCTACGAGCAGTACTTC. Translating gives CASSGRTRTLYEQYF.

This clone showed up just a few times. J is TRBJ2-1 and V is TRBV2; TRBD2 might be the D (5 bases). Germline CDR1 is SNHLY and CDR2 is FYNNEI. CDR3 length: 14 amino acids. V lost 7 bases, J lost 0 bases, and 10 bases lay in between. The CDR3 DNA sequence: TGTGCCAGCAACCGGGAAAGCTCCTACAATGAGCAGTTCTTC. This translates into CASNRESSYNEQFF.

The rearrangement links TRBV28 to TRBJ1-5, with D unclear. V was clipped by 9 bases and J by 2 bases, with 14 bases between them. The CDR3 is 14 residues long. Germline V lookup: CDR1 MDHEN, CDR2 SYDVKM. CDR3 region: CASKRAGGNQPQHF. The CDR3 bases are TGTGCCAGTAAAAGGGCGGGCGGCAATCAGCCCCAGCATTTT.

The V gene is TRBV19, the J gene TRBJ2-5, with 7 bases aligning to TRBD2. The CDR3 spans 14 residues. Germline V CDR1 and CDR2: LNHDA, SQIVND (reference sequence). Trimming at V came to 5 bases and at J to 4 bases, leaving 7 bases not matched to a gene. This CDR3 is CASSLSGLRETQYF. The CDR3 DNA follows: TGTGCCAGTAGTCTTTCGGGACTAAGAGAGACCCAGTACTTC.

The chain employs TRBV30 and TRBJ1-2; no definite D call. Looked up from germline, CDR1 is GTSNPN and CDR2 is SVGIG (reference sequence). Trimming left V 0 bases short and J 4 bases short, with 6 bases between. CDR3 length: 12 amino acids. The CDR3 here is CAWSVGIYGYTF. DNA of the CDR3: TGTGCCTGGAGTGTTGGGATCTATGGCTACACCTTC.

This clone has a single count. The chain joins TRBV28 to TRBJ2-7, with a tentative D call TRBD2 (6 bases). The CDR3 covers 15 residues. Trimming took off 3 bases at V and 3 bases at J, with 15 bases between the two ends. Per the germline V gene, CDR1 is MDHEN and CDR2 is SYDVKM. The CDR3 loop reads CASSFGGKERYEQYF. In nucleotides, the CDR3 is TGTGCCAGCAGTTTTGGAGGGAAAGAGCGCTACGAGCAGTACTTC. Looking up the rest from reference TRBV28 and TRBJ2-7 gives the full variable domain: DVKVTQSSRYLVKRTGEKVFLECVQDMDHENMFWYRQDPGLGLRLIYFSYDVKMKEKGDIPEGYSVSREKKERFSLILESASTNQTSMYLCASSFGGKERYEQYFGPGTRLTVT.

CDR3 residues: CASSRDGTPADTQYF. CDR3 in DNA: TGCGCCAGCAGCCGAGACGGGACCCCGGCAGATACGCAGTATTTT. This chain connects TRBV4-1 to TRBJ2-3; D tentatively fits TRBD1 or TRBD2 (5 bases each). This CDR3 has 15 amino acids. V lost 4 bases and J lost 4, with 15 bases in between. Germline CDR1 reads MGHRA; CDR2 reads YSYEKL.

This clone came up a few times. This chain's CDR3 is CSVRQGGGQPQHF. The CDR3 nucleotides read TGCAGCGTACGACAGGGGGGTGGCCAGCCCCAGCATTTT. The V gene is TRBV29-1, the J gene TRBJ1-5, with TRBD1 matching 9 bases. The CDR3 totals 13 residues. Germline loops: CDR1 SQVTM, CDR2 ANQGSEA. V dropped 6 bases and J dropped 7; count of bases not matched to a gene: 7. The variable domain in full, with the rest retrieved from reference TRBV29-1 and TRBJ1-5, is SAVISQKPSRDICQRGTSLTIQCQVDSQVTMMFWYRQQPGQSLTLIATANQGSEATYESGFVIDKFPISRPNLTFSTLTVSNMSPEDSSIYLCSVRQGGGQPQHFGDGTRLSIL.

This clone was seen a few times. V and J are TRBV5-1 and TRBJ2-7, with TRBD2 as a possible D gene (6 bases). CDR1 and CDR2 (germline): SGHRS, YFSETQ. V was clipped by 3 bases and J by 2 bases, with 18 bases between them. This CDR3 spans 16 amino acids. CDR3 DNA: TGCGCCAGCAGCTCAACTGCCGGGACTGGCCCCTACGAGCAGTACTTC. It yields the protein CASSSTAGTGPYEQYF.

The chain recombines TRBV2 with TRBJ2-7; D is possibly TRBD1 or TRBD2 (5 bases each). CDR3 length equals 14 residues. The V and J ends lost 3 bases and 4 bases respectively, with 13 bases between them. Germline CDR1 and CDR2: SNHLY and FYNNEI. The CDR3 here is CASSEGTVPYEQYF. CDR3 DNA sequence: TGTGCCAGCAGTGAGGGGACGGTACCTTACGAGCAGTACTTC. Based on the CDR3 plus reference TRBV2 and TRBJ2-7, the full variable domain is EPEVTQTPSHQVTQMGQEVILRCVPISNHLYFYWYRQILGQKVEFLVSFYNNEISEKSEIFDDQFSVERPDGSNFTLKIRSTKLEDSAMYFCASSEGTVPYEQYFGPGTRLTVT.

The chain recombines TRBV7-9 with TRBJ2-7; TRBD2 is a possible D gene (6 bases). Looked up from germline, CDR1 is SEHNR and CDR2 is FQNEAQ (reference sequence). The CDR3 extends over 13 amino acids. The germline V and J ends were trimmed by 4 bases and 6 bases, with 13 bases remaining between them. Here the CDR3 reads CASSSWTTSEQYF. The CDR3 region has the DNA TGTGCCAGCAGCTCGTGGACTACTAGCGAGCAGTACTTC.

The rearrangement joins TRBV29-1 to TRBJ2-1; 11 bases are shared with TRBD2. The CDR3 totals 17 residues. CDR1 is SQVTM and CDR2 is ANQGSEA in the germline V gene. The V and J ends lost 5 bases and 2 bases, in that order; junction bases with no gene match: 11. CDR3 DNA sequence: TGCAGCGTTCTAGGGACAGGGACTAGCGGAGCCTACAATGAGCAGTTCTTC. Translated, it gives CSVLGTGTSGAYNEQFF.

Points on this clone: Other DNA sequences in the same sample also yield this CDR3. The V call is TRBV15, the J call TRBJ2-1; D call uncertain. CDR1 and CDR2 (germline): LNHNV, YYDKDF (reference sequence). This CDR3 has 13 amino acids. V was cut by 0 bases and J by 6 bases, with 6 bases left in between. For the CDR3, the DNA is TGTGCCACCAGCAGAGATCCGTCCAATGAGCAGTTCTTC. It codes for CATSRDPSNEQFF. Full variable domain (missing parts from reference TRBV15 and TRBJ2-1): DAMVIQNPRYQVTQFGKPVTLSCSQTLNHNVMYWYQQKSSQAPKLLFHYYDKDFNNEADTPDNFQSRRPNTSFCFLDIRSPGLGDTAMYLCATSRDPSNEQFFGPGTRLTVL.

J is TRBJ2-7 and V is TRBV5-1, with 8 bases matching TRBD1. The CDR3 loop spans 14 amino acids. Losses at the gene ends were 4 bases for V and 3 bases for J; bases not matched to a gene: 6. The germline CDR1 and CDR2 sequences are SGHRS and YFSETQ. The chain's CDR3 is CASSVDRVFYEQYF. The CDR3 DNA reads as TGCGCCAGCAGCGTGGACAGGGTCTTCTACGAGCAGTACTTC.

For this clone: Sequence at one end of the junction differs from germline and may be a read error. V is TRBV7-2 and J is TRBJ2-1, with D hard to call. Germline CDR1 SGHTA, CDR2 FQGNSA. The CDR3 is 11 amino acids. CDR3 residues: CASSFYHEQFF. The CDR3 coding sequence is TGTGCCAGCAGCTTCTACCATGAGCAGTTCTTC.

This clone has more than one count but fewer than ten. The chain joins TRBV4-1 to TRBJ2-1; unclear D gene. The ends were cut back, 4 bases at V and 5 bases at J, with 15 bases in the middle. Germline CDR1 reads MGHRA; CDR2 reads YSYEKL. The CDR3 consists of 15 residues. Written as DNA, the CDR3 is TGCGCCAGCAGCCGGCACCCAGACCCTGACAATGAGCAGTTCTTC. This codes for CASSRHPDPDNEQFF.

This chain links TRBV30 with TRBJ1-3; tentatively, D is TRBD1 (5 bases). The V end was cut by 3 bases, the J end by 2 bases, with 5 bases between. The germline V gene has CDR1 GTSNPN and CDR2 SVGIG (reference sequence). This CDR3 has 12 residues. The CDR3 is CAWRTAGNTIYF. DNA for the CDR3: TGTGCCTGGAGGACAGCTGGAAACACCATATATTTT.

The DNA of the CDR3 is TGTGCCAGCAACCGAGAGTTACGACAGAAGCAGTACTTC. Translated: CASNRELRQKQYF. J is TRBJ2-7 and V is TRBV27; perhaps TRBD1 as D (5 bases). V lost 7 bases and J 8 bases, leaving 18 bases between the germline ends. Germline CDR1 is MNHEY and CDR2 is SMNVEV (reference sequence). This CDR3 contains 13 residues.

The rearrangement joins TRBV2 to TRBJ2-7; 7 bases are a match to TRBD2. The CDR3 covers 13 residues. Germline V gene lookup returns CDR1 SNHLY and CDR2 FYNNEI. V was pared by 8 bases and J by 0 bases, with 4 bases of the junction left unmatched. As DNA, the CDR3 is TGTGCCAGCGCGGGAGCGGTCTCCTACGAGCAGTACTTC. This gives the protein CASAGAVSYEQYF.

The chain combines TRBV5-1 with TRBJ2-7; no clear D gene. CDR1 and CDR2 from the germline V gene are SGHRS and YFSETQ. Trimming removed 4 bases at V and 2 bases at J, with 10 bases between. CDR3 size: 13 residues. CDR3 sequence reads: CASSESAPYEQYF. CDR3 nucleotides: TGCGCCAGCAGCGAATCGGCACCCTACGAGCAGTACTTC.